These 32 T cell receptor beta chains came from one sample sequenced in a study of breast tumors, draining lymph nodes, adjacent tissues. TCRdb recomputed calls from the multiplex PCR reads with MiXCR, one row per CDR3 protein. This table holds under 110,000 distinct CDR3 sequences, approximately 28% found once. Breast cancer patients provided tissue from their axillary draining lymph nodes. The sequencing input was axillary lymph node tissue. The receptors stem from a female donor with breast cancer. Some clones in this sample may be carry-over from other donors' samples.

This clonotype was counted at least ten times. The V and J genes are TRBV7-9 and TRBJ1-4, with 8 nucleotides matching TRBD1. The CDR3 consists of 16 residues. Trimming at V came to 5 bases and at J to 4 bases, leaving 9 bases not matched to a gene. Per the germline V gene, CDR1 is SEHNR and CDR2 is FQNEAQ (reference sequence). This CDR3 is CASSRGRQGFNEKLFF. The CDR3 coding sequence is TGTGCCAGCAGCCGAGGGCGACAGGGGTTTAATGAAAAACTGTTTTTT.

This clonotype has only a few counts. A much bigger clone sits one base away, suggesting this may be a read error. V is TRBV11-2 and J is TRBJ2-5, with D hard to call. This CDR3 region has 14 residues. V dropped 1 base and J dropped 4 bases, with 10 bases sitting between them. CDR1 SGHAT and CDR2 FQNNGV come from the germline V gene. The DNA for the CDR3 is TGTGCCAGCAGCTTAGCTTTCCAGACAGAGACCCAGTACTTC. This sequence encodes CASSLAFQTETQYF. The full variable domain, with the rest looked up from reference TRBV11-2 and TRBJ2-5, is EAGVAQSPRYKIIEKRQSVAFWCNPISGHATLYWYQQILGQGPKLLIQFQNNGVVDDSQLPKDRFSAERLKGVDSTLKIQPAKLEDSAVYLCASSLAFQTETQYFGPGTRLLVL.

The V and J genes are TRBV19 and TRBJ1-6, with 7 bases matching TRBD1. Trimming at V came to 4 bases and at J to 9 bases, leaving 9 bases not matched to a gene. The CDR3 has 15 amino acids. Germline V gives CDR1 LNHDA, CDR2 SQIVND (reference sequence). This chain's CDR3 is CASSTQQGTGSPLHF. The CDR3 bases are TGTGCCAGTAGTACCCAACAGGGGACGGGTTCACCCCTCCACTTT.

This clonotype has ten or more counts. The gene calls are TRBV29-1 and TRBJ2-1, with 8 bases matching TRBD1. The CDR3 totals 13 residues. Germline loops: CDR1 SQVTM, CDR2 ANQGSEA. V was clipped by 6 bases and J by 8 bases; unmatched bases: 9. CDR3 amino acids: CSVRTGRGDEQFF. The CDR3 DNA is TGCAGCGTCCGGACAGGGAGAGGCGATGAGCAGTTCTTC.

In the case of this clonotype: A much larger clonotype is one base distant, so this may be a read error. V and J are TRBV20-1 and TRBJ2-1, with TRBD2 identical over 10 bases. The V and J ends lost 5 bases and 9 bases, in that order; junction bases with no gene match: 10. Germline loops: CDR1 DFQATT, CDR2 SNEGSKA (reference sequence). The length of the CDR3 is 14 residues. The CDR3 DNA follows: TGCAGTGCTCCAGCGGGGGGGCCTTTCACTGAGCAGTTCTTC. Its protein is CSAPAGGPFTEQFF.

CDR3 region: CASSDPGGSYNEQFF. The DNA for the CDR3 is TGTGCCAGCAGTGACCCGGGGGGCTCCTACAATGAGCAGTTCTTC. This chain uses TRBV28 with TRBJ2-1, with 7 bases fitting TRBD2. The CDR3 extends over 15 amino acids. Germline values: CDR1 MDHEN, CDR2 SYDVKM. The trim removed 5 bases at V and 0 bases at J, leaving 4 bases unmatched.

This clonotype was counted ten times or more. The DNA for the CDR3 is TGTGCCAGCAGTTCTACCCCCTCGAACTATGGCTACACCTTC. Its translation: CASSSTPSNYGYTF. This chain links TRBV2 with TRBJ1-2; D not resolved. CDR1 and CDR2 (germline): SNHLY, FYNNEI. The CDR3 spans 14 residues. V was clipped by 5 bases and J by 2 bases, with 12 bases between them.

This clonotype has a count of ten or more. The V gene is TRBV20-1, the J gene TRBJ2-1, with 10 bases identical to TRBD2. The CDR3 is 15 residues long. J lost 2 bases, V lost 4 bases, and 5 bases had no gene match. CDR1 DFQATT and CDR2 SNEGSKA come from the germline V gene (reference sequence). The DNA of the CDR3 is TGCAGTGCTACCACTAGCGGGGCAACCTACAATGAGCAGTTCTTC. This gives the protein CSATTSGATYNEQFF.

At least ten counts were recorded for this clonotype. The chain uses TRBV10-1 and TRBJ2-5; 7 bases align to TRBD1. This CDR3 contains 12 residues. Germline CDR1 is WNHNN and CDR2 is SYGVQD (reference sequence). J was trimmed by 3 bases and V by 10 bases; bases with no gene match: 5. In nucleotides, the CDR3 is TGCGCCACCCTGGGACAGAAAGAGACCCAGTACTTC. It is translated as CATLGQKETQYF.

This clonotype occurred many times. The rearrangement uses TRBV30 and TRBJ2-1; D remains unclear. Between the trimmed V and J ends, which lost 5 bases and 9 bases, there was a span of 8 bases. This CDR3 comprises 10 residues. The V gene's germline CDR1 is GTSNPN and CDR2 SVGIG (reference sequence). The DNA of the CDR3 is TGTGCCTGGGGCCGGGTTGAGCAGTTCTTC. Its protein is CAWGRVEQFF. Full variable domain (missing parts from reference TRBV30 and TRBJ2-1): SQTIHQWPATLVQPVGSPLSLECTVEGTSNPNLYWYRQAAGRGLQLLFYSVGIGQISSEVPQNLSASRPQDRQFILSSKKLLLSDSGFYLCAWGRVEQFFGPGTRLTVL.

This clonotype has at least ten counts. The chain couples TRBV3-1 to TRBJ2-1; D is perhaps TRBD1 (5 bases). Trimming stripped 2 bases from V and 9 bases from J, with 11 bases between. This CDR3 spans 13 amino acids. CDR1 is LGHDT and CDR2 is YNNKEL in the germline V gene (reference sequence). DNA for the CDR3: TGTGCCAGCAGCCAACCGGACATGGGTGAGCAGTTCTTC. This gives the protein CASSQPDMGEQFF.

This clonotype has a count of ten or more. The chain links TRBV20-1 to TRBJ2-7, with D possibly TRBD1 on 6 matching bases. The CDR3 runs 13 residues. V lost 1 base, J lost 1 base, and 8 bases lay in between. Germline values: CDR1 DFQATT, CDR2 SNEGSKA (reference sequence). The CDR3 DNA is TGCAGTGCTAGAGTGGGACATTCCTACGAGCAGTACTTC. This encodes CSARVGHSYEQYF.

In regard to this clonotype: A read error may be the cause here, since a much bigger clone is one base away. The J gene is TRBJ2-1, the V gene TRBV6-1; 9 positions agree with TRBD2. CDR3 length: 17 residues. With 3 bases clipped from V and 8 bases from J, the junction kept 14 bases outside the gene matches. From germline, CDR1 is MNHNS and CDR2 SASEGT. The CDR3 bases are TGTGCCAGCAGTGATCTAGCGGGACCCTCTTATAGCGATGAGCAGTTCTTC. Amino acid sequence: CASSDLAGPSYSDEQFF.

There are many counts of this clonotype. The chain has TRBV28 and TRBJ1-3; TRBD1 is a possible D gene (5 bases). The V end lost 3 bases, the J end lost 1 base, and 13 bases lay between the germline ends. The germline V gene has CDR1 MDHEN and CDR2 SYDVKM. CDR3 length equals 16 residues. The DNA for the CDR3 is TGTGCCAGCAGTTTCAGAGGAGGGGTTTCTGGAAACACCATATATTTT. This codes for CASSFRGGVSGNTIYF.

Comment on this clonotype: This sequence may be a read error, since a much larger clone differs from it by one base. The chain is built from TRBV11-3 and TRBJ2-3; TRBD2 aligns across 8 bases. The CDR3 covers 15 residues. The germline V gene encodes CDR1 SGHNT and CDR2 YENEEA. CDR3 sequence: CASSQAGDNTDAQYF. Here the CDR3 DNA reads TGTGCCAGCAGCCAAGCGGGGGACAACACAGATGCGCAGTATTTT.

The chain employs TRBV19 and TRBJ1-1, with D possibly TRBD1 on 5 matching bases. Trimming took off 4 bases at V and 3 bases at J, with 9 bases between the two ends. Germline lookup yields CDR1 LNHDA and CDR2 SQIVND (reference sequence). The CDR3 has 13 amino acids. CDR3 bases: TGTGCCAGTAGTAGGGTGGGGGACACTGAAGCTTTCTTT. It yields the protein CASSRVGDTEAFF. Using reference TRBV19 and TRBJ1-1 for the parts outside the CDR3, the full variable domain is DGGITQSPKYLFRKEGQNVTLSCEQNLNHDAMYWYRQDPGQGLRLIYYSQIVNDFQKGDIAEGYSVSREKKESFPLTVTSAQKNPTAFYLCASSRVGDTEAFFGQGTRLTVV.

The V and J genes are TRBV5-4 and TRBJ1-6; weak D call: TRBD1 (5 bases). CDR1 and CDR2 (germline): SGHNT, YYREEE (reference sequence). V lost 7 bases and J 10 bases, leaving 18 bases between the germline ends. The CDR3 runs 14 residues. The CDR3, as DNA: TGTGCCAGCTCCAGGTCGGAGGGGATCTCACCCCTCCACTTT. Protein product: CASSRSEGISPLHF.

Ten or more counts support this clonotype. The chain couples TRBV5-1 to TRBJ2-5, with 14 positions matching TRBD2. The CDR3 sequence is 15 residues long. Germline CDR1 SGHRS, CDR2 YFSETQ. V was pared by 4 bases and J by 5 bases, with 4 bases of the junction left unmatched. In DNA form, the CDR3 reads TGCGCCAGCAGCGAGACTAGCGGGGGGGCTGAGACCCAGTACTTC. Residues: CASSETSGGAETQYF.

This clonotype was seen repeatedly, ten times or more. The chain recombines TRBV7-9 with TRBJ2-3; D may be TRBD1 (5 bases). CDR1 and CDR2 (germline): SEHNR, FQNEAQ (reference sequence). This CDR3 has 12 amino acids. Trimming removed 5 bases from V and 4 bases from J, with 7 bases in between. CDR3 protein: CASSQGSDTQYF. DNA for the CDR3: TGTGCCAGCAGCCAGGGATCAGATACGCAGTATTTT.

This clonotype appeared many times. A much bigger clone sits one base away, suggesting this may be a read error. V is TRBV20-1 and J is TRBJ1-2, with 10 positions matching TRBD1. The germline CDR1 and CDR2 sequences are DFQATT and SNEGSKA (reference sequence). The CDR3 contains 13 residues. CDR3 residues: CSAGTGENYAYTF. CDR3 nucleotides: TGCAGTGCTGGGACAGGGGAAAACTATGCCTACACCTTC.

Details on this clonotype: This sequence may be a read error, since a much larger clone differs from it by one base. Here the CDR3 omits its conserved ending phenylalanine or tryptophan, so a read error is the likely source. The rearrangement joins TRBV9 to TRBJ2-5, with D possibly TRBD1 on 5 matching bases. The CDR3 runs 13 residues. Trimming shortened V by 1 base and J by 5 bases, and 9 bases separated the two germline ends. Per the germline V gene, CDR1 is SGDLS and CDR2 is YYNGEE. The DNA of the CDR3 is TGTGCCAGCAGCGTAAGGGGCATGGAGACCCAGTACTCC. Protein sequence: CASSVRGMETQYS.

This clonotype was seen ten or more times. This chain connects TRBV3-1 to TRBJ2-3; the D is unclear. Trimming took 3 bases from V and 4 from J, leaving 11 bases between them. This CDR3 has 14 amino acids. Germline lookup yields CDR1 LGHDT and CDR2 YNNKEL (reference sequence). The CDR3 protein is CASSHGVSADTQYF. The CDR3 coding sequence is TGTGCCAGCAGCCACGGCGTAAGCGCAGATACGCAGTATTTT.

About this clonotype itself: A read error is possible here, since a much larger clone lies one base away. The chain is built from TRBV11-2 and TRBJ2-7; D unclear. There are 13 residues in the CDR3. V was pared by 5 bases and J by 6 bases, with 14 bases between. Germline CDR1 and CDR2: SGHAT and FQNNGV. The DNA for the CDR3 is TGTGCCAGCAGCATGCACTCCTTCTCCGAGCAGTACTTC. It specifies CASSMHSFSEQYF.

J is TRBJ1-5 and V is TRBV15; D gene unclear. This CDR3 comprises 14 residues. CDR1 is LNHNV and CDR2 is YYDKDF in the germline V gene (reference sequence). The V end was cut by 3 bases, the J end by 11 bases, with 17 bases between. Here the CDR3 reads CATSSLDRAGAQHF. CDR3 nucleotides: TGTGCCACCAGCAGCTTGGACCGGGCCGGGGCCCAGCATTTT.

A remark on this clonotype: The junction departs from germline at one end; a sequencing error may be responsible. The chain employs TRBV3-1 and TRBJ2-3; 10 bases agree with TRBD1. This CDR3 is 11 amino acids long. Germline V gives CDR1 LGHDT, CDR2 YNNKEL (reference sequence). For the CDR3, the DNA is TGTGCCAGCAGCCGATATGGGGACAGGGGTTTT. Its translation: CASSRYGDRGF.

In its sample, this clonotype was seen many times. V and J are TRBV9 and TRBJ2-1; 8 nucleotides agree with TRBD2. CDR3 length equals 15 residues. J lost 10 bases, V lost 4 bases, and 13 bases had no gene match. Germline V gene lookup returns CDR1 SGDLS and CDR2 YYNGEE. CDR3 DNA: TGTGCCAGCAGCCCCCACTCGCGGGGGGATGGGGAGCAGTTCTTC. It yields the protein CASSPHSRGDGEQFF.

This clonotype was observed at least ten times. This chain uses TRBV5-1 with TRBJ2-2; maybe TRBD1 (6 bases). Trimming took 2 bases from V and 6 from J, leaving 11 bases between them. Germline CDR1 SGHRS, CDR2 YFSETQ. This CDR3 is 14 amino acids long. In DNA form, the CDR3 reads TGCGCCAGCAGCTTACCACAGGGCGCCGGGGAGCTGTTTTTT. Residues: CASSLPQGAGELFF.

This clonotype was detected many times. The rearrangement uses TRBV4-3 and TRBJ1-2; no clear D gene. Per the germline V gene, CDR1 is LGHNA and CDR2 is YSLEER. CDR3 length equals 14 residues. The germline V and J ends were trimmed by 0 bases and 4 bases, with 9 bases remaining between them. CDR3 loop: CASSQETYLYGYTF. Here the CDR3 DNA reads TGCGCCAGCAGCCAAGAAACCTACCTCTATGGCTACACCTTC.

At least ten counts were recorded for this clonotype. The chain carries TRBV2 and TRBJ1-1; TRBD1 aligns across 7 bases. J gave up 5 bases and V 4 bases, and 13 bases lay outside the gene matches. The germline V gene encodes CDR1 SNHLY and CDR2 FYNNEI. There are 16 residues in the CDR3. The CDR3 coding sequence is TGTGCCAGCAGTGCCCTGGAACAGGGGCAGCGGACTGAAGCTTTCTTT. This encodes CASSALEQGQRTEAFF.

The chain is built from TRBV7-9 and TRBJ1-1, with TRBD1 matching 9 bases. Looked up from germline, CDR1 is SEHNR and CDR2 is FQNEAQ (reference sequence). With V trimmed by 5 bases and J by 4 bases, 14 bases remained unmatched. This CDR3 region has 17 residues. This CDR3 is CASSPSGTGKHGTEAFF. Written as DNA, the CDR3 is TGTGCCAGCAGCCCCTCTGGGACAGGGAAGCATGGCACTGAAGCTTTCTTT.

V and J are TRBV2 and TRBJ1-6; D not resolved. The V and J ends lost 6 bases and 8 bases respectively, with 8 bases between them. The CDR3 has 12 amino acids. Germline V lookup: CDR1 SNHLY, CDR2 FYNNEI. CDR3 sequence: CASRKGDSPLHF. As DNA, the CDR3 is TGTGCCAGCAGGAAGGGAGATTCACCCCTCCACTTT.

This clonotype has ten or more counts. The J gene is TRBJ2-6, the V gene TRBV2; D remains unclear. The length of the CDR3 is 15 residues. The germline V gene has CDR1 SNHLY and CDR2 FYNNEI. V was pared by 2 bases and J by 4 bases, with 9 bases between. This CDR3 is CASSEIGSGANVLTF. CDR3 nucleotide sequence: TGTGCCAGCAGTGAAATTGGCTCCGGGGCCAACGTCCTGACTTTC.